Below, one TCR beta chain is given with its context. Its antigen remains undetermined. It has no much larger one-base neighbor in the sample; base qualities were not kept. The data derive from a study of T cell responses to AZD1222 COVID-19 vaccine (dated by TCRdb to about 2021). The study in broad terms: AZD1222 recipients with second doses at about 4 weeks or about 12 weeks were pooled, because spike-specific TCR depth and breadth did not differ between schedules. TCR sequencing covered 233 trial participants: about 210 given two doses of AZD1222 and 26 given two doses of MenACWY control vaccine. Trial participants were enrolled by age into subgroups of 18-55, 56-69 and 70-plus years, and roughly 160, 29 and 62 TCR-sequenced participants, respectively, were included in these subgroups.

The sample's time point label, decoded: baseline before first vaccination. Vaccinee samples came from UK trials COV001 and COV002, including a single-blind randomized controlled phase 2/3 trial of AZD1222 (ChAdOx1 nCoV-19) in healthy adults. For TCRbeta chain sequencing, PBMC samples from trial participants were taken at day 0 and at day 28 after the second dose. The CDR3 regions of human TCRbeta chains were subjected to immunosequencing. In the authors' own workflow: Repertoire TCRs were checked for matches against a reference library of SARS-CoV-2-specific TCRs that had been generated using the MIRA antigen-specificity platform. Breadth was defined as the fraction of unique TCRs that were SARS-CoV-2-associated, and depth was defined as the fraction of total T cells that were SARS-CoV-2-associated. Using the MIRA data, each spike-specific TCR was mapped to the spike region that the TCR reacts to and placed in a CD4 or CD8 class. Log10-transformed breadth and depth values were compared by one-way ANOVA with Sidak's multiple comparisons tests. This is the immuneACCESS table as TCRdb keeps it, with only in-frame sequences that have V and J called. A part of the clones is gone; compared with another copy, unresolved V genes explain less than half, and the rest is unexplained. The V and J calls and clone size are taken from that table; D and trimming were inferred from the DNA. The sample table records about 130,000 clones; roughly nine tenths of these occur just once. Over 3% of the sample goes to the ten largest clones.

Spanning cysteine to phenylalanine, the CDR3 consists of 17 amino acids. Only the CDR3 region is kept as DNA, spanning 51 bases read in frame from base 1. The germline V gene yields SGHRS for CDR1 and YFSETQ for CDR2. For this chain, trimming is 5 bases at the V end and 7 bases at the J end, and the number of junction bases without a gene match is 17. Results the study describes overall, beyond this receptor: The whole spike protein was spanned by vaccine-associated CD4 TCRs, and dominant responses were seen in regions 160-218 and 743-854. Because no samples from the day 14 peak response were available, repertoires could be characterized only after the peak T cell response. After two AZD1222 doses, spike-specific TCR breadth and depth were significantly higher than at day 0 and than in MenACWY recipients. Reportedly, almost half of the unique spike-specific TCRs recognized epitopes lying outside the regions that are mutated in the B.1.351 and B.1.1.7 variants. Conclusions about previously exposed vaccinees are limited because only 5 or 6 AZD1222 recipients were SARS-CoV-2 seropositive at baseline. In the small 56-69-year group, the increase in depth fell short of significance, most likely because of low power. Most participants were white British and females outnumbered males, and the authors suggested that clonal diversity may have been underestimated.

The sample here was peripheral blood, taken on day 0 of AZD1222 vaccination. The chain is assembled from TRBV5-1 and TRBJ2-7; TRBD2 agrees with 11 junctional bases. The sequence was collected from an adult in good health. The DNA sequence is as follows: TGCGCCAGCAGTAACCTCCCCACGGGACTAGCGGTTGCTGAGCAGTACTTC. This translates into CASSNLPTGLAVAEQYF.